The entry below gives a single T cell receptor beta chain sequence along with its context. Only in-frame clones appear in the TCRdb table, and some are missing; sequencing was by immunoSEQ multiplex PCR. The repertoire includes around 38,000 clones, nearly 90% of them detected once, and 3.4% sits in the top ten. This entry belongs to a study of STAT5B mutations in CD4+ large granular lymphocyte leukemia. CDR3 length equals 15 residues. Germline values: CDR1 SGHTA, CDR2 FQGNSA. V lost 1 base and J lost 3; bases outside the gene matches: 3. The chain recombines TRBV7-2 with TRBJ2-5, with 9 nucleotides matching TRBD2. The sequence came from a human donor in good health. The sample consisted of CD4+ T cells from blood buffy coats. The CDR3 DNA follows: TGTGCCAGCAGCTTAGGCGGGAGGGCCAAAGAGACCCAGTACTTC. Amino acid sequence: CASSLGGRAKETQYF.